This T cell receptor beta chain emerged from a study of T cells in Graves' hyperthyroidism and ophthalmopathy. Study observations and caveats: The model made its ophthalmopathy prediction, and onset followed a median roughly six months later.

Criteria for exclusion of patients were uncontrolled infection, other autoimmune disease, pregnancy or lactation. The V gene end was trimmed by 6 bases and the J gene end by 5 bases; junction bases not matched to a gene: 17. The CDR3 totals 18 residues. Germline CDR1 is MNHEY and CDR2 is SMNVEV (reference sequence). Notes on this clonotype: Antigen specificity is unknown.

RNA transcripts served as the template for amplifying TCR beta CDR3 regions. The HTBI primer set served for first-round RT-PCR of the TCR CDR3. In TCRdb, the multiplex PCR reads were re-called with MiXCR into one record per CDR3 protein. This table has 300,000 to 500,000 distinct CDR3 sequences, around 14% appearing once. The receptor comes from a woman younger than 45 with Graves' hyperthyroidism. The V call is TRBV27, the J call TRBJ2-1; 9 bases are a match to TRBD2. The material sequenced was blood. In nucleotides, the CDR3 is TGTGCCAGCAGCCTTTTATCGATCCCTAGCGGGACGAACAATGAGCAGTTCTTC. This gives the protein CASSLLSIPSGTNNEQFF.